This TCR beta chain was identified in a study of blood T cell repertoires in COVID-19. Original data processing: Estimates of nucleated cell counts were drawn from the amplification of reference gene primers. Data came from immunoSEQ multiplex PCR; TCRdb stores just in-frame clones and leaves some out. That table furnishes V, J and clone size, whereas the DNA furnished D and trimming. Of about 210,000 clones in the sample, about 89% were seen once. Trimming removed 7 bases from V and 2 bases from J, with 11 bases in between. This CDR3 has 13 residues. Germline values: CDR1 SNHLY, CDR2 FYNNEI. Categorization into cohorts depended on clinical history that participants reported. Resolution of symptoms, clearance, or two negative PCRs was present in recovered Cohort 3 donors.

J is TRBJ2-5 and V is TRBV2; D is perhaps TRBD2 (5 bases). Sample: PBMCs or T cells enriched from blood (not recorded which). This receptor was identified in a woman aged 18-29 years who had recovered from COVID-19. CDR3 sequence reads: CASNPREQETQYF. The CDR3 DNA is TGTGCCAGCAATCCCCGGGAACAAGAGACCCAGTACTTC.